This T cell receptor (beta chain) was retrieved from a study of blood T cell repertoires in COVID-19. On the study more broadly: Some COVID-19 samples were acute and others convalescent; all came from the United States, Italy and Spain.

From germline, CDR1 is SGHAT and CDR2 FQNNGV. Trimming at V came to 6 bases and at J to 7 bases, leaving 11 bases not matched to a gene. This CDR3 spans 15 amino acids. This clone was seen only once. As processed by the authors: The assay estimated nucleated cells by amplifying reference gene primers. Using immunoSEQ multiplex PCR, the repertoire was profiled, and TCRdb retains in-frame clones only, with some absent. That table gives V, J and clone size, and the DNA gave D and trimming. The sample carries 95,000 to 150,000 clones, about 80% recorded once. This chain connects TRBV11-2 to TRBJ2-1, with TRBD1 identical over 8 bases. Input material: peripheral blood. This TCR came from a man in his 60s with active or convalescent COVID-19. The CDR3 is CASSPRTGTGNEQFF. The CDR3 DNA reads TGTGCCAGCAGTCCAAGGACAGGGACGGGGAATGAGCAGTTCTTC.